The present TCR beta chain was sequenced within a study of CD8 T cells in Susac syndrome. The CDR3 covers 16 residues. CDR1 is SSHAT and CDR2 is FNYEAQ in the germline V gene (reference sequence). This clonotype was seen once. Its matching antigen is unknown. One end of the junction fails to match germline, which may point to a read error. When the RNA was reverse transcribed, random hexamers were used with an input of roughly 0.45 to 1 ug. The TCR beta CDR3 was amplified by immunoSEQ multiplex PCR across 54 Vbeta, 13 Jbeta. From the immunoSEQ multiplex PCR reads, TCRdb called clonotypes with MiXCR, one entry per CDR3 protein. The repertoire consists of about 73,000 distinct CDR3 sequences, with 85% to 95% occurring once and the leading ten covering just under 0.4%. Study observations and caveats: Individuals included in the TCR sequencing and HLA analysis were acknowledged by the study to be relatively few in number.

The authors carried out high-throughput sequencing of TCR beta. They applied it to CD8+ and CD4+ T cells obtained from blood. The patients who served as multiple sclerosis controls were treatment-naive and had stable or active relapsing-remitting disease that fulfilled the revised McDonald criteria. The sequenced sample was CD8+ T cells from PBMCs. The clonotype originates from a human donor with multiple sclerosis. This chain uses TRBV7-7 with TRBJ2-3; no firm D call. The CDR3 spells CASSPLGLDRTDTQYF. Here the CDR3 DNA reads TGTGCTAGCAGCCCCCTCGGGCTGGATCGCACAGATACGCAGTATTTT.